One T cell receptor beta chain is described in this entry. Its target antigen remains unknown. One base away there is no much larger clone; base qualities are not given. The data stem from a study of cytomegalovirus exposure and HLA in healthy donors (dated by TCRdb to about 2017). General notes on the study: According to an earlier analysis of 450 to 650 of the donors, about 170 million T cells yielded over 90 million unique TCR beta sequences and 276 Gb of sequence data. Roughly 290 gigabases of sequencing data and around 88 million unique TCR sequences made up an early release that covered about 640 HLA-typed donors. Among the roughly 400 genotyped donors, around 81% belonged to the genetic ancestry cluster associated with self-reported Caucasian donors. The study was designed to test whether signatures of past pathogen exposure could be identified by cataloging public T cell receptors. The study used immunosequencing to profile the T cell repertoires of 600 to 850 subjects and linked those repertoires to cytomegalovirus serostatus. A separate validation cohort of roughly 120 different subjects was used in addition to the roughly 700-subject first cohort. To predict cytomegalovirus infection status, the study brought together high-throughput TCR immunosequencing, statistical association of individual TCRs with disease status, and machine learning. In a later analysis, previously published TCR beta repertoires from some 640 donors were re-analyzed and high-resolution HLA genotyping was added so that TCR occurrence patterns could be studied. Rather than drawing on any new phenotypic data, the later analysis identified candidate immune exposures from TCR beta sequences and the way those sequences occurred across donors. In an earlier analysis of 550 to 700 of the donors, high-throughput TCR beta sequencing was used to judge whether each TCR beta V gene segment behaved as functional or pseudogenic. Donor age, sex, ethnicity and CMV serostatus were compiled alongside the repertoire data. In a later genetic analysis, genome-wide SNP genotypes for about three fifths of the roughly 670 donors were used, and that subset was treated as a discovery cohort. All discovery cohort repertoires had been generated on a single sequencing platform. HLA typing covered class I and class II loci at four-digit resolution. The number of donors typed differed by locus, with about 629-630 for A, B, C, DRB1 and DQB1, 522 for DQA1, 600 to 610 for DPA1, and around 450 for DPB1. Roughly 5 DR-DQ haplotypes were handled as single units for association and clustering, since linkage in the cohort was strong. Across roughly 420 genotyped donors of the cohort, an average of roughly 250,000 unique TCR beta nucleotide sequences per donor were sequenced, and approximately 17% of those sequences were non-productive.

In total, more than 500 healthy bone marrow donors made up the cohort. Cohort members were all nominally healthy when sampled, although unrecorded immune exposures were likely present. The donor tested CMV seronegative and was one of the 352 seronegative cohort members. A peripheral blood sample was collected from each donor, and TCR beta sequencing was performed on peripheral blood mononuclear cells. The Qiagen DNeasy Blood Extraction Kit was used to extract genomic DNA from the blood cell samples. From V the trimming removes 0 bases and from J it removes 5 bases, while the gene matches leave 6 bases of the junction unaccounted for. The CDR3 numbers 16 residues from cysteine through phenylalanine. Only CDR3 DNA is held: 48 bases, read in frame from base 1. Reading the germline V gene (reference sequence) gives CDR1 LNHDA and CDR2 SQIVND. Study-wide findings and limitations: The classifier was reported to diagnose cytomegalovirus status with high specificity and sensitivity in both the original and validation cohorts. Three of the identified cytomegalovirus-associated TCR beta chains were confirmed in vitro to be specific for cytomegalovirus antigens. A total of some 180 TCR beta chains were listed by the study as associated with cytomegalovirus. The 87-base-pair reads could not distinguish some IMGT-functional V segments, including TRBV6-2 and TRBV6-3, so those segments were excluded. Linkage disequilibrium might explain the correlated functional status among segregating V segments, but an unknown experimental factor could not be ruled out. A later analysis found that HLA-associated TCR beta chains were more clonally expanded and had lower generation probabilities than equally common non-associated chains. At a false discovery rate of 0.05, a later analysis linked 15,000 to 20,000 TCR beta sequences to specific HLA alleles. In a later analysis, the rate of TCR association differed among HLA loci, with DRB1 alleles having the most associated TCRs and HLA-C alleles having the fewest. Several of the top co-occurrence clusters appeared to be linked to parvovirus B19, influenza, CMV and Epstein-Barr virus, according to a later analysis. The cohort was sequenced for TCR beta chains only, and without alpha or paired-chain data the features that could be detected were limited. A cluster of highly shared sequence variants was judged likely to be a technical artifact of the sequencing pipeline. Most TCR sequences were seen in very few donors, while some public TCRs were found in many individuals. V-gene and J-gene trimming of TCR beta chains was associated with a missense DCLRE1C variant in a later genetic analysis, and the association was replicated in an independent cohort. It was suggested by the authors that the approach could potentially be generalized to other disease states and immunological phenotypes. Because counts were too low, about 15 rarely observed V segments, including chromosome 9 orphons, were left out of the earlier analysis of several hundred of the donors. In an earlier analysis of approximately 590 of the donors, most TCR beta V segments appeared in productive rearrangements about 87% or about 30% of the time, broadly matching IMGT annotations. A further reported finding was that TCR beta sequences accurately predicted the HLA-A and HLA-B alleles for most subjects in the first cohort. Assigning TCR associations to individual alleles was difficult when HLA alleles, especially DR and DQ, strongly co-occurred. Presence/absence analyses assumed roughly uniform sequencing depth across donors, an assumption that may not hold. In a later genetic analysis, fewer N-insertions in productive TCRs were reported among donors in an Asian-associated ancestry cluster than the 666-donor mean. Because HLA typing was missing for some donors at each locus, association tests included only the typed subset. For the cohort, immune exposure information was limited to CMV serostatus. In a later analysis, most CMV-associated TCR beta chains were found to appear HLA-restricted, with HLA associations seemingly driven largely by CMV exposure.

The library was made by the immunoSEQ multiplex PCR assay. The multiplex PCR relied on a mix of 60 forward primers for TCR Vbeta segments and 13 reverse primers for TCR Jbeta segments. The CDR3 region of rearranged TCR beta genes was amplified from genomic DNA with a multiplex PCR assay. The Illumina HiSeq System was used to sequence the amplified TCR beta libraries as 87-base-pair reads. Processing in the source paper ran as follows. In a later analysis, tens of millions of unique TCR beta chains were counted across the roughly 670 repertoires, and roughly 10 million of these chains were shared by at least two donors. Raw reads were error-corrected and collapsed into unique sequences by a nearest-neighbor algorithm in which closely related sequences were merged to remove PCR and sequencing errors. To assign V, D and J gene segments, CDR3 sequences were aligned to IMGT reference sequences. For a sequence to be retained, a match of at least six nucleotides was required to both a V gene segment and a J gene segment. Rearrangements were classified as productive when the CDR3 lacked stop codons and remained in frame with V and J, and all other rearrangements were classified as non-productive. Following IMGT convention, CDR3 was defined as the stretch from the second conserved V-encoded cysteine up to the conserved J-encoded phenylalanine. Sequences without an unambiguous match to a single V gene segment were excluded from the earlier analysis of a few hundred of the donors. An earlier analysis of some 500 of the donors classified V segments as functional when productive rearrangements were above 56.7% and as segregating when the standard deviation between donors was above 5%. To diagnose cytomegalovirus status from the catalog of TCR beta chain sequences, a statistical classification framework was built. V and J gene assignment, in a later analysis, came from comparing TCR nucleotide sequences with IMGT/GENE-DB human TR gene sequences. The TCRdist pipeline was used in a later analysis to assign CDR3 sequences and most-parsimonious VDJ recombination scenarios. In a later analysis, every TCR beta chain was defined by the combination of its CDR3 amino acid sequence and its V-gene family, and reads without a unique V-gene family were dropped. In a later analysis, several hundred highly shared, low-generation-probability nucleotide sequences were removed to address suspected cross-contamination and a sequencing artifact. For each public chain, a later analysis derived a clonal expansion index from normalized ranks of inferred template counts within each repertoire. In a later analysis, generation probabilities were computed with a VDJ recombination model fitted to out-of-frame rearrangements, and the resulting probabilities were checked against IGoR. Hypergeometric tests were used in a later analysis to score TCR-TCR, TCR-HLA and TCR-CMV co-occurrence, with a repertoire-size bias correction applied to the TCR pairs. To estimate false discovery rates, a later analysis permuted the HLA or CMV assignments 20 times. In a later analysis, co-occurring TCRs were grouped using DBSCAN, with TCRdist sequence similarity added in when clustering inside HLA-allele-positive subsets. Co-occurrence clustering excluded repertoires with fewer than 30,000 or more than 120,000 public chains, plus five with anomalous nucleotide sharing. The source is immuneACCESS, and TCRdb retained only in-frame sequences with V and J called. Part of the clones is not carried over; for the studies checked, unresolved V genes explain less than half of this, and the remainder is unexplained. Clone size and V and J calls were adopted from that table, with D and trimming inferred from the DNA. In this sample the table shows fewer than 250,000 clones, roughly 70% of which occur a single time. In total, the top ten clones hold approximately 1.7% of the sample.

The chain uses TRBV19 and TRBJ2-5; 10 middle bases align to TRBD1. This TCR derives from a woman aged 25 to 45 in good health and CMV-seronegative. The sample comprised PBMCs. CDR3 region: CASSIDVDRGTETQYF. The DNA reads TGTGCCAGTAGTATAGACGTGGACAGGGGGACGGAGACCCAGTACTTC.